A single sample gave rise to the 23 T cell receptor beta chains below, sequenced in a study of blood T cell repertoires in COVID-19. TCRdb's table, derived via immunoSEQ multiplex PCR, lists solely in-frame clones and lacks some. The sample lists approximately 150,000 clones, more than 65% occurring once. The specimen was peripheral blood. These receptors originate from a woman aged 45-65 years in a cohort sampled during active or convalescent COVID-19.

The chain couples TRBV19 to TRBJ1-1; no clear D gene. The germline V gene encodes CDR1 LNHDA and CDR2 SQIVND (reference sequence). The CDR3 is 11 residues long. Trimming took off 7 bases at V and 1 base at J, with 4 bases between the two ends. The CDR3 DNA follows: TGTGCCAGTACCAAGAACACTGAAGCTTTCTTT. It specifies CASTKNTEAFF.

The chain is built from TRBV5-1 and TRBJ1-3; tentatively, D is TRBD1 (5 bases). This CDR3 contains 15 residues. Trimming pared 2 bases from V and 0 bases from J, leaving 9 bases between. Germline-derived CDR1 and CDR2 are SGHRS and YFSETQ. CDR3 DNA sequence: TGCGCCAGCAGCTTTACAGGCGTCTCTGGAAACACCATATATTTT. Residues: CASSFTGVSGNTIYF.

This chain connects TRBV11-3 to TRBJ2-5, with 9 nucleotides matching TRBD2. This CDR3 contains 14 residues. Trimming took 5 bases from V and 5 from J; bases not matched to a gene: 6. Per the germline V gene, CDR1 is SGHNT and CDR2 is YENEEA. The CDR3 here is CASSPGTSPETQYF. CDR3 coding DNA: TGTGCCAGCAGCCCAGGGACTAGCCCGGAGACCCAGTACTTC. Complete variable domain (other parts from reference TRBV11-3 and TRBJ2-5): EAGVVQSPRYKIIEKKQPVAFWCNPISGHNTLYWYLQNLGQGPELLIRYENEEAVDDSQLPKDRFSAERLKGVDSTLKIQPAELGDSAVYLCASSPGTSPETQYFGPGTRLLVL.

This clone was observed a single time. The chain carries TRBV21-1 and TRBJ1-4. TRBV21-1 is labeled a pseudogene. The CDR3 length is 16 residues. The CDR3 nucleotides are TGTGCCAGCAGCAAAGCCAAACTGAGGGAGGATGAAAAACTGTTTTTT. Its translation is CASSKAKLREDEKLFF.

The chain links TRBV5-1 to TRBJ1-1; D unresolved. This CDR3 has 16 amino acids. V was shortened by 0 bases and J by 0 bases, with 12 bases between the two germline ends. Germline loops: CDR1 SGHRS, CDR2 YFSETQ. The CDR3 nucleotides read TGCGCCAGCAGCTTGGCCGCAGGTGCGATGAACACTGAAGCTTTCTTT. Amino acids: CASSLAAGAMNTEAFF.

This rearrangement joins TRBV6-5 to TRBJ1-2, with a tentative D call TRBD1 (6 bases). Germline loops: CDR1 MNHEY, CDR2 SVGAGI. CDR3 length equals 13 residues. Trimming removed 6 bases at V and 6 bases at J, with 14 bases between. This CDR3 reads CASRALQGHGYTF. The CDR3 DNA follows: TGTGCCAGCAGAGCCTTACAGGGACATGGCTACACCTTC.

This chain uses TRBV5-1 with TRBJ1-2; possible D gene TRBD1, 6 bases. The CDR3 sequence is 14 residues long. Trimming pared 0 bases from V and 6 bases from J, leaving 12 bases between. The V gene's germline CDR1 is SGHRS and CDR2 YFSETQ. This CDR3 is CASSLGGQGNGYTF. CDR3 coding DNA: TGCGCCAGCAGCTTGGGAGGGCAGGGGAATGGCTACACCTTC.

The chain recombines TRBV4-1 with TRBJ1-1, with 7 nucleotides matching TRBD1. The CDR3 length is 16 residues. The trim removed 2 bases at V and 4 bases at J, leaving 10 bases unmatched. The germline CDR1 and CDR2 sequences are MGHRA and YSYEKL. CDR3 residues: CASSQPKQGSTTEAFF. Here the CDR3 DNA reads TGCGCCAGCAGCCAACCCAAACAGGGGTCTACCACTGAAGCTTTCTTT.

The chain carries TRBV3-1 (or the pseudogene TRBV3-2) and TRBJ1-4; D possibly corresponds to TRBD1 (6 bases). V lost 11 bases, J lost 8 bases, and 21 bases lay in between. The length of the CDR3 is 14 residues. CDR1 and CDR2 from the germline V gene are LGHDT and YNNKEL (reference sequence). The CDR3 sequence is CAVSSTGLREKLFF. CDR3 nucleotide sequence: TGTGCCGTATCAAGCACAGGGTTGCGAGAAAAACTGTTTTTT.

This rearrangement joins TRBV30 to TRBJ1-5; tentative D call: TRBD1 (5 bases). Germline-derived CDR1 and CDR2 are GTSNPN and SVGIG (reference sequence). The CDR3 is 13 amino acids. V gave up 5 bases and J gave up 9 bases, with 17 bases separating them. The CDR3 bases are TGTGCCTGGCAGGGATTCGGTGGGCGGCCCCAGCATTTT. This encodes CAWQGFGGRPQHF.

The CDR3 DNA reads as TGTGCCTGGAGTGCCCATCCGGGACAGGGGTGGACTGAAGCTTTCTTT. Translation: CAWSAHPGQGWTEAFF. The chain joins TRBV30 to TRBJ1-1; 10 nucleotides agree with TRBD1. With V trimmed by 1 base and J by 5 bases, 10 bases remained unmatched. CDR3 length: 16 amino acids. The germline gives CDR1 GTSNPN, CDR2 SVGIG (reference sequence).

Worth noting for this clone: Other nucleotide sequences in the sample specify the same CDR3. J is TRBJ1-1 and V is TRBV5-1; the match to TRBD1 covers 7 bases. Trimming removed 4 bases from V and 2 bases from J; junction bases left unmatched: 5. This CDR3 spans 14 amino acids. Germline lookup yields CDR1 SGHRS and CDR2 YFSETQ. CDR3 loop: CASSPGTANTEAFF. CDR3 DNA sequence: TGCGCCAGCAGCCCCGGGACAGCCAACACTGAAGCTTTCTTT. Filled out from reference TRBV5-1 and TRBJ1-1, the complete variable domain reads KAGVTQTPRYLIKTRGQQVTLSCSPISGHRSVSWYQQTPGQGLQFLFEYFSETQRNKGNFPGRFSGRQFSNSRSEMNVSTLELGDSALYLCASSPGTANTEAFFGQGTRLTVV.

The chain couples TRBV27 to TRBJ1-2; 8 nucleotides line up with TRBD1. Looked up from germline, CDR1 is MNHEY and CDR2 is SMNVEV (reference sequence). The V segment lost 4 bases and the J segment 4 bases; nucleotides outside the gene matches: 8. The CDR3 covers 15 residues. CDR3 amino acids: CASSSTGAGLYGYTF. In DNA, the CDR3 is TGTGCCAGCAGTTCGACAGGGGCAGGGCTCTATGGCTACACCTTC.

This chain links TRBV6-2 or TRBV6-3 with TRBJ1-6, with D perhaps matching TRBD1 (5 bases). The V and J ends lost 0 bases and 6 bases respectively, with 12 bases between them. Looked up from germline, CDR1 is MNHEY and CDR2 is SVGEGT. This CDR3 has 16 residues. The CDR3 nucleotides read TGTGCCAGCAGTTACTCGACGTGGGACTTTAATTCACCCCTCCACTTT. Amino acid sequence: CASSYSTWDFNSPLHF.

The chain is built from TRBV7-9 and TRBJ2-3; TRBD2 is a possible D gene (7 bases). The V end lost 7 bases, the J end lost 4 bases, and 15 bases lay between the germline ends. The CDR3 consists of 14 residues. Per germline, CDR1 SEHNR and CDR2 FQNEAQ (reference sequence). CDR3 protein: CASTTGGLADTQYF. CDR3 coding DNA: TGTGCCAGCACCACGGGGGGCCTAGCAGATACGCAGTATTTT.

This clone turned up a few times. This chain connects TRBV18 to TRBJ2-7, with a tentative D call TRBD1 (5 bases). The germline CDR1 and CDR2 sequences are KGHSH and LQKENI. The CDR3 spans 15 residues. V gave up 3 bases and J gave up 8 bases, with 20 bases separating them. Here the CDR3 DNA reads TGTGCCAGCTCACCGACCCAGGGTAAGCTCTCTCAGCAGTACTTC. Protein: CASSPTQGKLSQQYF.

The V gene is TRBV18, the J gene TRBJ2-3; D possibly corresponds to TRBD2 (7 bases). Germline lookup yields CDR1 KGHSH and CDR2 LQKENI. The CDR3 is 16 residues long. V was shortened by 2 bases and J by 2 bases, with 14 bases between the two germline ends. CDR3 in DNA: TGTGCCAGCTCACCAATAAGCGCGGGGGCCACAGATACGCAGTATTTT. This gives the protein CASSPISAGATDTQYF.

The chain carries TRBV5-1 and TRBJ2-1; D call uncertain. This CDR3 has 14 amino acids. Trimming removed 4 bases at V and 5 bases at J, with 13 bases between. CDR1 and CDR2 from the germline V gene are SGHRS and YFSETQ. The CDR3: CASSPFGANNEQFF. The CDR3 nucleotides read TGCGCCAGCAGCCCCTTCGGTGCGAACAATGAGCAGTTCTTC.

V is TRBV5-1 and J is TRBJ2-3; D might be TRBD2 (6 bases). V lost 1 base to trimming and J lost 2 bases, with 20 bases between them. The germline V gene has CDR1 SGHRS and CDR2 YFSETQ. The CDR3 has 18 amino acids. The CDR3 is CASSLLGVPRGSTDTQYF. DNA of the CDR3: TGCGCCAGCAGCTTGTTGGGTGTGCCGCGGGGTTCCACAGATACGCAGTATTTT.

This rearrangement joins TRBV7-8 to TRBJ2-1, with 12 bases identical to TRBD2. Germline CDR1 reads SGHVS; CDR2 reads FQNEAQ. V trimming: 4 bases; J trimming: 9 bases; junction bases outside the gene matches: 7. The CDR3 is 15 residues long. The chain's CDR3 is CASSSLAGGPSEQFF. DNA of the CDR3: TGTGCCAGCAGCTCGCTAGCGGGGGGGCCTTCTGAGCAGTTCTTC.

The V call is TRBV12-3 or TRBV12-4, the J call TRBJ1-1; no definite D call. The CDR3 contains 13 residues. The V end was cut by 5 bases, the J end by 3 bases, with 10 bases between. For the CDR3, the DNA is TGTGCCAGCAGTGCAGACCGGGACACTGAAGCTTTCTTT. This codes for CASSADRDTEAFF.

The V and J genes are TRBV3-1 (or the pseudogene TRBV3-2) and TRBJ1-5; 7 bases align to TRBD1. Looked up from germline, CDR1 is LGHDT and CDR2 is YNNKEL (reference sequence). Trimming cost V 3 bases and J 6 bases; bases outside gene matches: 8. The CDR3 covers 15 residues. DNA for the CDR3: TGTGCCAGCAGCCACGGGACAGTCGGAACTCAGCCCCAGCATTTT. Encoded protein: CASSHGTVGTQPQHF.

This chain joins TRBV6-5 and TRBJ1-3, with 7 bases lining up with TRBD1. Germline V lookup: CDR1 MNHEY, CDR2 SVGAGI. V trimming: 8 bases; J trimming: 4 bases; junction bases outside the gene matches: 5. The CDR3 has 13 amino acids. This CDR3 is CASGTGAGNTIYF. The CDR3 region has the DNA TGTGCCAGCGGTACAGGGGCCGGAAACACCATATATTTT.